Shown below are 9 T cell receptor beta chains from a single sample sequenced in a study of CD8 T cells in Susac syndrome. It was with random hexamers that about 0.45 to 1 ug RNA was reverse transcribed. TCRdb used MiXCR to reprocess the immunoSEQ multiplex PCR reads, holding one entry per CDR3 protein. This sample carries under 200,000 distinct CDR3 sequences, roughly nine tenths of them seen once, and the ten largest clones take around 0.079%. The sample consisted of CD4+ T cells from PBMCs. Receptor source: a human donor with Susac syndrome.

The rearrangement links TRBV9 to TRBJ1-2; D is unclear. V was trimmed by 4 bases and J by 5 bases, leaving 12 bases between them. Per the germline V gene, CDR1 is SGDLS and CDR2 is YYNGEE. This CDR3 spans 13 amino acids. CDR3 in amino acids: CASSSSGSYGYTF. In DNA, the CDR3 is TGTGCCAGCAGCTCTAGTGGCTCATATGGCTACACCTTC.

The V gene is TRBV3-1, the J gene TRBJ2-5; D call uncertain. Trimming cost V 4 bases and J 0 bases, with 15 bases left between them. This CDR3 is built from 16 residues. The germline gives CDR1 LGHDT, CDR2 YNNKEL (reference sequence). The CDR3, as DNA: TGTGCCAGCAGCCCCAGTTTGCGGAGCTACCAAGAGACCCAGTACTTC. This codes for CASSPSLRSYQETQYF.

The chain is built from TRBV19 and TRBJ1-4; D is uncertain. The CDR3 extends over 12 amino acids. Trimming took off 6 bases at V and 8 bases at J, with 10 bases between the two ends. Germline V gene sequence: CDR1 LNHDA, CDR2 SQIVND (reference sequence). CDR3 DNA: TGTGCCAGTAGAATCGGCCACGAAAAACTGTTTTTT. It translates to CASRIGHEKLFF.

In its sample, this clonotype was seen a few times. The chain has TRBV9 and TRBJ2-1; no definite D call. CDR3 length equals 11 residues. Looked up from germline, CDR1 is SGDLS and CDR2 is YYNGEE. Deletions cut 4 bases from V and 10 bases from J, with 9 bases between. The CDR3 nucleotides are TGTGCCAGCAGCCCCGGCAGGGAGCAGTTCTTC. Its translation: CASSPGREQFF.

This clonotype appeared a single time. V is TRBV9 and J is TRBJ1-3, with TRBD1 as a possible D gene (5 bases). The V end lost 0 bases, the J end lost 7 bases, and 14 bases lay between the germline ends. CDR3 length: 15 residues. Germline CDR1 and CDR2: SGDLS and YYNGEE. CDR3 in amino acids: CASSVDGAAWNTIYF. DNA for the CDR3: TGTGCCAGCAGCGTAGATGGGGCTGCTTGGAACACCATATATTTT.

The DNA for the CDR3 is TGCAGCCCTCAGAGGGCGTCGGGGGAGACCCAGTACTTC. The encoded protein is CSPQRASGETQYF. V usage is TRBV20-1 and J usage is TRBJ2-5, with D perhaps matching TRBD2 (5 bases). The CDR3 consists of 13 residues. From germline, CDR1 is DFQATT and CDR2 SNEGSKA (reference sequence).

The chain carries TRBV4-1 and TRBJ1-2; D remains ambiguous. V lost 1 base, J lost 0 bases, and 6 bases lay in between. The CDR3 runs to 14 residues. In germline, CDR1 is MGHRA, CDR2 YSYEKL. Written as DNA, the CDR3 is TGCGCCAGCAGCCAAGTGTCACCTAACTATGGCTACACCTTC. It translates to CASSQVSPNYGYTF.

The genes are TRBV30 and TRBJ1-6, with D possibly matching TRBD1 (6 bases). Germline V lookup: CDR1 GTSNPN, CDR2 SVGIG (reference sequence). Trimming took off 0 bases at V and 7 bases at J, with 10 bases between the two ends. This CDR3 region has 14 residues. The CDR3 reads CAWSVTGLNSPLHF. The CDR3 DNA follows: TGTGCCTGGAGTGTGACAGGTTTAAATTCACCCCTCCACTTT.

The chain uses TRBV11-1 and TRBJ2-2; D may be TRBD1 (6 bases). Trimming took 5 bases from V and 6 from J, leaving 19 bases between them. CDR1 SGHAT and CDR2 FQDESV come from the germline V gene (reference sequence). The CDR3 is 16 amino acids. CDR3 sequence (DNA): TGTGCCAGCAGCCAGGACAGCTACAATTGGGCCGGGGAGCTGTTTTTT. Protein sequence: CASSQDSYNWAGELFF.